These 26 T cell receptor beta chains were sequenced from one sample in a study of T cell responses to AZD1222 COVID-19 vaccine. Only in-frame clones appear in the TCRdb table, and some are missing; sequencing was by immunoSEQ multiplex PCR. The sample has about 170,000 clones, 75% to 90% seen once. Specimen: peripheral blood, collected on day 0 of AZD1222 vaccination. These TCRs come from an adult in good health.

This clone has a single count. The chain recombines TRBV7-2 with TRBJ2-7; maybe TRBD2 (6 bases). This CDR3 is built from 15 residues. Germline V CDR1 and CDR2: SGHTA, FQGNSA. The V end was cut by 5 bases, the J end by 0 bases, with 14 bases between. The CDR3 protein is CASSPQWGVSYEQYF. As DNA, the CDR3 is TGTGCCAGCAGCCCGCAGTGGGGGGTCTCCTACGAGCAGTACTTC.

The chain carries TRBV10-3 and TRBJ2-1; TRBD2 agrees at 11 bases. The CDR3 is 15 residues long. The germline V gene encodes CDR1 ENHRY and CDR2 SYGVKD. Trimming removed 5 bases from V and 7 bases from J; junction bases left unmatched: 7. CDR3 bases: TGTGCCATCAGTCAAGAGTCTAGCGGGAGGAATGAGCAGTTCTTC. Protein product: CAISQESSGRNEQFF.

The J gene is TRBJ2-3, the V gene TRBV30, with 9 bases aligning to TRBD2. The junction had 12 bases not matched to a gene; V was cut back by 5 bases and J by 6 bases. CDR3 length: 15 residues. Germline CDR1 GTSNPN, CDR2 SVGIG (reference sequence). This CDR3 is CAWAAGGPRYDTQYF. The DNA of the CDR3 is TGTGCCTGGGCCGCGGGAGGGCCCCGCTACGATACGCAGTATTTT.

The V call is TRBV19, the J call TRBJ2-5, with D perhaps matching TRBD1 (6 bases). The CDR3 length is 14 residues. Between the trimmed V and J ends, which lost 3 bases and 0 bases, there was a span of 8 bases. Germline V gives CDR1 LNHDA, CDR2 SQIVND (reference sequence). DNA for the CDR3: TGTGCCAGTAGTATGGGGGCCAACCAAGAGACCCAGTACTTC. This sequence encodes CASSMGANQETQYF.

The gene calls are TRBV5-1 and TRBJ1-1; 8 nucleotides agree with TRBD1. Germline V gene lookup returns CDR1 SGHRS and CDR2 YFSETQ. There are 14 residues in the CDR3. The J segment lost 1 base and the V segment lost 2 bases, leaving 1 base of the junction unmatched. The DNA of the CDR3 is TGCGCCAGCAGCTTAACAGGGGGGAACACTGAAGCTTTCTTT. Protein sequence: CASSLTGGNTEAFF.

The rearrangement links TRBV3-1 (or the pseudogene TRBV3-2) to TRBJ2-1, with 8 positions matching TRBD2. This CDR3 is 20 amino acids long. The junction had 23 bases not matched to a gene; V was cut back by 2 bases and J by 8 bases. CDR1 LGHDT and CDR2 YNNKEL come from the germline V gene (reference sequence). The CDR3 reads CASSQSRQGTPSGRGYEQFF. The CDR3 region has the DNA TGTGCCAGCAGCCAAAGTAGGCAGGGGACGCCTAGCGGGCGTGGGTATGAGCAGTTCTTC.

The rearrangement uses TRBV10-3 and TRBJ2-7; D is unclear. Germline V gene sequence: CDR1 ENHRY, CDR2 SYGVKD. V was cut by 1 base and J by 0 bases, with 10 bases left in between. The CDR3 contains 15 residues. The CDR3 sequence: CAISEYRRSSYEQYF. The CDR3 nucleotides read TGTGCCATCAGTGAGTACCGTAGGAGCTCCTACGAGCAGTACTTC.

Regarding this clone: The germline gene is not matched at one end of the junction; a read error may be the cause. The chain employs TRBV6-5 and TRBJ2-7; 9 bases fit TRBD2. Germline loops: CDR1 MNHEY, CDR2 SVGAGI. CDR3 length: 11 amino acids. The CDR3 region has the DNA TGTGCCAGCGGCCTCATAGCGGGAGAACACTTC. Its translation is CASGLIAGEHF.

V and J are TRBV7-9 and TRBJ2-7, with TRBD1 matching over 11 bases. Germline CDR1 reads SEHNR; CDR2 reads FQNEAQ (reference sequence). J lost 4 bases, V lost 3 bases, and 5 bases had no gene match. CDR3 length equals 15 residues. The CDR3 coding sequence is TGTGCCAGCAGCTTCGGGACAGGGGGGACTTACGAGCAGTACTTC. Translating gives CASSFGTGGTYEQYF.

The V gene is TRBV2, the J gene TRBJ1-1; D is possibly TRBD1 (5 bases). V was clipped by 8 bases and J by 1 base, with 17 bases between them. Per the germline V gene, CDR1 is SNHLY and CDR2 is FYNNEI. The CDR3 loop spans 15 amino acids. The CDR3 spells CASVDRPLRNTEAFF. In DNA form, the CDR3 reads TGTGCCAGCGTAGACAGACCTCTTAGGAACACTGAAGCTTTCTTT.

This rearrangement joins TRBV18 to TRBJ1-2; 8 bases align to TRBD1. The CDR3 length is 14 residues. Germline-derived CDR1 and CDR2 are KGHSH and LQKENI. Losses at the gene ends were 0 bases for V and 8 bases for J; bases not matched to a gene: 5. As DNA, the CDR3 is TGTGCCAGCTCACCACCGAACAGGGGGAACGGCTACACCTTC. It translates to CASSPPNRGNGYTF.

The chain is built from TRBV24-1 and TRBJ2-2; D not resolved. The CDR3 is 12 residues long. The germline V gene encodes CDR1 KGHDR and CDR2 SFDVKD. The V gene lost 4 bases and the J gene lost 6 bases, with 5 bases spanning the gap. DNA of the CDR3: TGTGCCACCAGTGAACGACCCGGGGAGCTGTTTTTT. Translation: CATSERPGELFF.

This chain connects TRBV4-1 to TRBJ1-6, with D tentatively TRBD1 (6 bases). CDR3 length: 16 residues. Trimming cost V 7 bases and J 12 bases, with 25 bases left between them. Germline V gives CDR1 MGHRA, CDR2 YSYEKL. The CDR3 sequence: CASTPAAGQPAGPLHF. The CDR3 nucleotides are TGCGCCAGCACACCAGCTGCCGGACAGCCCGCGGGACCCCTCCACTTT.

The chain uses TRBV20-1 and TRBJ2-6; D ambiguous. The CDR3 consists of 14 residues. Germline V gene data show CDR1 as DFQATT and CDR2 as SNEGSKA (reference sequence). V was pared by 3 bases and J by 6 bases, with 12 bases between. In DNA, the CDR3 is TGCAGTGCTAGTCGGCCGACCATGGCCAACGTCCTGACTTTC. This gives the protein CSASRPTMANVLTF.

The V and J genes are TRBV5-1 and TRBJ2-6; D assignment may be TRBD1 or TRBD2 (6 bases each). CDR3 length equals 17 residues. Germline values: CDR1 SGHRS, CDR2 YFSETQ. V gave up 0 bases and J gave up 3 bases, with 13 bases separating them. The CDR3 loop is CASSLDFRGRGANVLTF. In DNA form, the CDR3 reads TGCGCCAGCAGCTTGGATTTCCGGGGGCGTGGGGCCAACGTCCTGACTTTC.

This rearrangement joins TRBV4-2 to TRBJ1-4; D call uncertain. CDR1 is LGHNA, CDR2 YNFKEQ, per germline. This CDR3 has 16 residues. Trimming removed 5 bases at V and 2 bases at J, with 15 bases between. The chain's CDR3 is CASSLRAGPTNEKLFF. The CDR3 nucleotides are TGTGCCAGCAGCTTAAGGGCAGGACCGACTAATGAAAAACTGTTTTTT.

The CDR3 region has the DNA TGTGCCACCAGCAGAGACAGGTCAGACTACGAGCAGTACTTC. Its protein product is CATSRDRSDYEQYF. The chain recombines TRBV15 with TRBJ2-7; D is uncertain. V gave up 0 bases and J gave up 3 bases, with 9 bases separating them. The germline gives CDR1 LNHNV, CDR2 YYDKDF (reference sequence). The CDR3 covers 14 residues.

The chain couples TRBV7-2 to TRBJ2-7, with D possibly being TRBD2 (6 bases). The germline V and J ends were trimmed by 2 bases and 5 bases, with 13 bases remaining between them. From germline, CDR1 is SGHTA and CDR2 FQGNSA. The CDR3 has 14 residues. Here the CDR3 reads CASSLSAGRDEQYF. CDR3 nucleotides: TGTGCCAGCAGCTTATCGGCGGGAAGGGACGAGCAGTACTTC.

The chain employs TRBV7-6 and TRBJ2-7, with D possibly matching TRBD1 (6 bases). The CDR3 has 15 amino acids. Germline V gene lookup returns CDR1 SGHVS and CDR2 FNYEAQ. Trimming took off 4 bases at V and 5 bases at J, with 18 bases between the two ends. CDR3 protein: CASSSYRVRGHEQYF. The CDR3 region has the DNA TGTGCCAGCAGCTCCTACAGGGTGCGAGGACACGAGCAGTACTTC.

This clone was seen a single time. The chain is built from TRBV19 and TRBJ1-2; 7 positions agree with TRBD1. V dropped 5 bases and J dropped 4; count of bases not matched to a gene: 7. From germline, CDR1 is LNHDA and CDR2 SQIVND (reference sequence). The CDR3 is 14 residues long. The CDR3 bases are TGTGCCAGTAGTCCCCGGGACAGCTTCTATGGCTACACCTTC. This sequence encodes CASSPRDSFYGYTF. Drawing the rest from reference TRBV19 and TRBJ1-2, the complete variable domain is DGGITQSPKYLFRKEGQNVTLSCEQNLNHDAMYWYRQDPGQGLRLIYYSQIVNDFQKGDIAEGYSVSREKKESFPLTVTSAQKNPTAFYLCASSPRDSFYGYTFGSGTRLTVV.

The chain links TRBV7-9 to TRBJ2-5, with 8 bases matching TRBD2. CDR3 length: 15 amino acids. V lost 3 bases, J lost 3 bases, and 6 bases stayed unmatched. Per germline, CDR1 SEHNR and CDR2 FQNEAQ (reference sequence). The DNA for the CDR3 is TGTGCCAGCAGCTTCCTGACTAGCGAAAAAGAGACCCAGTACTTC. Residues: CASSFLTSEKETQYF.

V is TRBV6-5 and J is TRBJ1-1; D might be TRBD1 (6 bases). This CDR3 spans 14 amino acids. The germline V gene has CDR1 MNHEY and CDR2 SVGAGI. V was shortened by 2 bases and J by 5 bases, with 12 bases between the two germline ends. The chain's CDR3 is CASSYRGMETEAFF. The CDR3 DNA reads TGTGCCAGCAGTTACAGGGGGATGGAGACTGAAGCTTTCTTT.

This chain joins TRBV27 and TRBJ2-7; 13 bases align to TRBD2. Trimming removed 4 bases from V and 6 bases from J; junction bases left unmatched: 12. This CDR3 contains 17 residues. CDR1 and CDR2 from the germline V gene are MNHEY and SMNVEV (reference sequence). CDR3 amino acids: CASSSIRTSGSGFEQYF. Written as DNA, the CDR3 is TGTGCCAGCAGTTCCATCCGGACTAGCGGGAGTGGATTCGAGCAGTACTTC.

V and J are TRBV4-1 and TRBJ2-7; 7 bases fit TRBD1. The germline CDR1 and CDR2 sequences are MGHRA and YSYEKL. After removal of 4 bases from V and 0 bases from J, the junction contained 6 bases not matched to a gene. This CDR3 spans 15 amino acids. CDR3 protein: CASSPGTADSYEQYF. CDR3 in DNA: TGCGCCAGCAGCCCCGGGACAGCCGACTCCTACGAGCAGTACTTC.

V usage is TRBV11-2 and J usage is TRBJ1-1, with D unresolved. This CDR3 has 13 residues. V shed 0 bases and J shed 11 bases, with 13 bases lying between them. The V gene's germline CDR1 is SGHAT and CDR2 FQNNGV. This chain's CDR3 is CASSLDWRDQAFF. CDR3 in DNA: TGTGCCAGCAGCTTAGATTGGCGGGATCAGGCTTTCTTT.

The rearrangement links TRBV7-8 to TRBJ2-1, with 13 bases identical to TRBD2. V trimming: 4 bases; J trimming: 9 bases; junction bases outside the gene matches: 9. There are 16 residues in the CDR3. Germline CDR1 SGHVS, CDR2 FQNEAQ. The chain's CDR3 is CASSSHGLAGVGEQFF. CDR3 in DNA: TGTGCCAGCAGCTCACATGGACTAGCGGGAGTTGGTGAGCAGTTCTTC.